Listed below are T cell receptor beta chains from one sample, sequenced in a study of molecular identifiers for immune sequencing clone quantification. In TCRdb, the PCR reads were re-called with MiXCR into one record per CDR3 protein. Among just under 650,000 distinct CDR3 sequences listed, 20% were seen once. The source material was naive CD8+ T cells from blood, with Jurkat cell RNA spiked in. These receptors came from a human donor in good health. Some libraries in this study had Jurkat cell RNA spiked in. Both conserved end residues are part of each CDR3. D genes are given only for firm matches. Size values are once, few and many counts, or a class for expanded clones, and some rows have none.

clone_size,v_call,j_call,d_call,cdr3_aa,cdr3_nt
-,TRBV19,TRBJ2-3,TRBD2,CASSIASGGLLTDTQYF,TGTGCCAGTAGTATAGCTAGCGGGGGCCTCCTCACAGATACGCAGTATTTT
few,TRBV12-3/TRBV12-4,TRBJ2-5,-,CASSSGLIPETQYF,TGTGCCAGCAGTTCGGGACTGATTCCGGAGACCCAGTACTTC
-,TRBV11-2,TRBJ2-7,-,CASSSGGYRGSDYEQYF,TGTGCCAGCAGCTCCGGGGGTTACAGGGGTAGCGACTACGAGCAGTACTTC
many,TRBV7-9,TRBJ2-2,-,CASSPSGRTSGELFF,TGTGCCAGCAGCCCATCCGGACGAACCTCCGGGGAGCTGTTTTTT
many,TRBV29-1,TRBJ2-3,-,CSVDAGAFTDTQYF,TGCAGCGTTGACGCAGGGGCCTTCACAGATACGCAGTATTTT
few,TRBV20-1,TRBJ2-7,-,CSARPLGGSYEQYF,TGCAGTGCTAGACCCCTGGGGGGAAGCTACGAGCAGTACTTC
many,TRBV4-1,TRBJ2-5,-,CASSQEQGRETQYF,TGCGCCAGCAGCCAAGAACAGGGCCGAGAGACCCAGTACTTC
many,TRBV7-9,TRBJ1-1,-,CASSLDYTEAFF,TGTGCCAGCAGCTTAGACTACACTGAAGCTTTCTTT
few,TRBV13,TRBJ1-2,-,CASSTGHQNYGYTF,TGTGCCAGCAGCACAGGGCACCAAAACTATGGCTACACCTTC
many,TRBV7-2,TRBJ2-5,-,CASSFFGVGLETQYF,TGTGCCAGCAGCTTTTTCGGCGTTGGGCTAGAGACCCAGTACTTC
few,TRBV19,TRBJ1-4,TRBD1,CASTGTGWNEKLFF,TGTGCCAGTACCGGGACAGGGTGGAATGAAAAACTGTTTTTT
many,TRBV4-2,TRBJ2-5,TRBD2,CASSQDETSGRFGVKTQYF,TGTGCCAGCAGCCAAGATGAGACTAGCGGGAGGTTTGGAGTAAAGACCCAGTACTTC
many,TRBV15,TRBJ2-2,-,CATSREEQATPDTGELFF,TGTGCCACCAGCAGAGAGGAACAGGCCACTCCGGACACCGGGGAGCTGTTTTTT
many,TRBV25-1,TRBJ2-6,-,CASSEGNRLFGANVLTF,TGTGCCAGCAGTGAGGGGAACAGGTTGTTTGGGGCCAACGTCCTGACTTTC
few,TRBV11-2,TRBJ2-1,TRBD2,CASSPGTSGTAYNEQFF,TGTGCCAGCAGCCCCGGGACTAGCGGGACGGCGTACAATGAGCAGTTCTTC
many,TRBV29-1,TRBJ2-5,TRBD2,CSVVGLAGIQETQYF,TGCAGCGTTGTAGGGCTAGCGGGGATCCAAGAGACCCAGTACTTC
few,TRBV27,TRBJ2-3,-,CASSLEPGATDTQYF,TGTGCCAGCAGTTTAGAGCCAGGGGCCACAGATACGCAGTATTTT
many,TRBV7-9,TRBJ1-4,-,CASSVLDATNEKLFF,TGTGCCAGCAGCGTCCTAGACGCAACTAATGAAAAACTGTTTTTT
-,TRBV24-1,TRBJ2-7,TRBD1,CATSDPDRGSYKQYF,TGTGCCACCAGTGACCCGGACAGGGGCTCCTACAAGCAGTACTTC
many,TRBV6-5,TRBJ1-1,-,CASKNTGGDTEAFF,TGTGCCAGCAAAAACACGGGGGGGGACACTGAAGCTTTCTTT
-,TRBV27,TRBJ1-5,-,CASSLMTGGNQPQHF,TGTGCCAGCAGTCTTATGACAGGAGGCAATCAGCCCCAGCATTTT
many,TRBV6-5,TRBJ2-2,-,CASRDNNRDGNTGELFF,TGTGCCAGCAGGGACAATAACAGGGATGGAAACACCGGGGAGCTGTTTTTT
many,TRBV9,TRBJ2-7,-,CASSGDGTYEQYF,TGTGCCAGCAGCGGGGACGGAACCTACGAGCAGTACTTC
many,TRBV4-3,TRBJ2-3,-,CASSQKNRGADTQYF,TGCGCCAGCAGCCAAAAAAATAGGGGGGCAGATACGCAGTATTTT
many,TRBV11-2,TRBJ2-5,-,CASSPKTGRETQYF,TGTGCCAGCAGCCCCAAAACAGGGCGAGAGACCCAGTACTTC
many,TRBV27,TRBJ2-3,TRBD2,CASSIRTSGTQYF,TGTGCCAGCAGTATACGGACTAGCGGTACGCAGTATTTT
many,TRBV9,TRBJ1-1,-,CASSSQGGENTEAFF,TGTGCCAGCAGCTCACAAGGGGGGGAAAACACTGAAGCTTTCTTT
many,TRBV15,TRBJ1-3,-,CATSGAGNTIYF,TGTGCCACCAGCGGCGCTGGAAACACCATATATTTT
many,TRBV12-3/TRBV12-4,TRBJ2-3,TRBD2,CASSAFGSGFVDTQYF,TGTGCCAGCAGCGCCTTTGGTAGCGGGTTTGTGGATACGCAGTATTTT
-,TRBV20-1,TRBJ2-7,-,CGAKQVYEQYF,TGCGGTGCGAAACAGGTTTACGAGCAGTACTTC
many,TRBV10-3,TRBJ2-7,-,CAISVDSYEQYF,TGTGCCATCAGTGTGGACAGCTACGAGCAGTACTTC
few,TRBV5-1,TRBJ1-5,-,CASSSGSGNQPQHF,TGCGCCAGCAGCTCAGGGTCGGGCAATCAGCCCCAGCATTTT
many,TRBV7-8,TRBJ2-5,TRBD2,CATAGLAGAEQETQYF,TGTGCCACCGCCGGACTAGCGGGGGCCGAACAAGAGACCCAGTACTTC
many,TRBV27,TRBJ1-2,TRBD1,CASSSLGETGEDGYTF,TGTGCCAGCAGTTCCCTGGGGGAGACAGGGGAGGATGGCTACACCTTC
many,TRBV29-1,TRBJ1-2,-,CSVPMDRMVYGYTF,TGCAGCGTTCCGATGGACAGAATGGTCTATGGCTACACCTTC
many,TRBV5-6,TRBJ2-7,-,CASSLGRLSYEQYF,TGTGCCAGCAGCTTGGGGCGGCTCTCCTACGAGCAGTACTTC